This entry lists 28 T cell receptor beta chains sequenced from one sample in a study of blood T cell repertoires in COVID-19. Produced via immunoSEQ multiplex PCR; TCRdb's table is partial and in-frame only. The sample consists of 300,000 to 400,000 clones, about nine tenths of them appearing once. Specimen: peripheral blood. These receptors were collected from a man aged 50-60 years with active or convalescent COVID-19.

This clone was counted between two and nine times. The chain carries TRBV29-1 and TRBJ2-7; 16 bases agree with TRBD2. Looked up from germline, CDR1 is SQVTM and CDR2 is ANQGSEA. CDR3 length: 16 residues. J gave up 3 bases and V 6 bases, and 8 bases lay outside the gene matches. CDR3 in amino acids: CSVEGLAGGPRYEQYF. The CDR3 DNA reads as TGCAGCGTCGAGGGACTAGCGGGAGGGCCCCGCTACGAGCAGTACTTC.

With respect to this clone: Other DNA sequences in this specimen translate into the identical CDR3. The genes are TRBV7-2 and TRBJ2-1; D is possibly TRBD1 (5 bases). Per germline, CDR1 SGHTA and CDR2 FQGNSA. Trimming left V 6 bases short and J 7 bases short, with 10 bases between. The CDR3 sequence is 12 residues long. The CDR3 DNA reads as TGTGCCAGCAGTCTTCAGGGTAATGAGCAGTTCTTC. It is translated as CASSLQGNEQFF.

V usage is TRBV7-2 and J usage is TRBJ2-1; 7 bases agree with TRBD2. V trimming: 4 bases; J trimming: 10 bases; junction bases outside the gene matches: 7. The CDR3 sequence is 13 residues long. Germline V gene sequence: CDR1 SGHTA, CDR2 FQGNSA. CDR3 region: CASSSPTSREQFF. The CDR3 nucleotides are TGTGCCAGCAGCTCACCGACTAGCAGAGAGCAGTTCTTC.

V usage is TRBV6-5 and J usage is TRBJ1-4; D is possibly TRBD1 (6 bases). This CDR3 is 14 amino acids long. Germline V gene lookup returns CDR1 MNHEY and CDR2 SVGAGI. V was cut by 6 bases and J by 4 bases, with 12 bases left in between. CDR3 bases: TGTGCCAGCAGGCCACAGGGCCGTAATGAAAAACTGTTTTTT. Encoded protein: CASRPQGRNEKLFF.

This chain uses TRBV19 with TRBJ2-5; maybe TRBD2 (6 bases). The germline V and J ends were trimmed by 6 bases and 2 bases, with 13 bases remaining between them. Germline CDR1 and CDR2: LNHDA and SQIVND (reference sequence). The CDR3 extends over 14 amino acids. The CDR3 reads CASRGRERQETQYF. In DNA form, the CDR3 reads TGTGCCAGTAGAGGTCGGGAGCGGCAAGAGACCCAGTACTTC.

This chain connects TRBV24-1 to TRBJ2-1; 8 nucleotides line up with TRBD2. Trimming took 7 bases from V and 6 from J; bases not matched to a gene: 10. The CDR3 consists of 15 residues. The germline V gene encodes CDR1 KGHDR and CDR2 SFDVKD. The CDR3 DNA sequence: TGTGCCACCAGCATGGGACTAGTCGTGCCCAATGAGCAGTTCTTC. Its translation is CATSMGLVVPNEQFF.

The rearrangement links TRBV5-1 to TRBJ2-3; no reliable D call. The germline V gene has CDR1 SGHRS and CDR2 YFSETQ. The CDR3 totals 13 residues. V lost 1 base, J lost 5 bases, and 8 bases lay in between. CDR3: CASSLQRGDTQYF. As DNA, the CDR3 is TGCGCCAGCAGCTTGCAGAGAGGAGATACGCAGTATTTT.

This clone was seen a single time. The sample holds other DNA sequences that translate to the same CDR3. This chain connects TRBV18 to TRBJ2-5; D is possibly TRBD1 (6 bases). V dropped 3 bases and J dropped 1 base, with 9 bases sitting between them. Germline CDR1 reads KGHSH; CDR2 reads LQKENI. This CDR3 contains 14 residues. In nucleotides, the CDR3 is TGTGCCAGCTCACCCGGGACACCCCAAGAGACCCAGTACTTC. This gives the protein CASSPGTPQETQYF.

The chain recombines TRBV5-6 with TRBJ1-1; TRBD1 agrees at 7 bases. Losses at the gene ends were 3 bases for V and 2 bases for J; bases not matched to a gene: 4. The CDR3 is 14 amino acids. Germline loops: CDR1 SGHDT, CDR2 YYEEEE. The CDR3 loop reads CASSWDRTNTEAFF. The CDR3 DNA reads TGTGCCAGCAGCTGGGACAGAACCAACACTGAAGCTTTCTTT.

This chain connects TRBV5-1 to TRBJ2-1; 12 nucleotides agree with TRBD2. Unmatched junction bases numbered 8, after V lost 2 bases and J lost 8 bases. This CDR3 contains 16 residues. Per germline, CDR1 SGHRS and CDR2 YFSETQ. CDR3 bases: TGCGCCAGCAGCTTTAGGCTAGCGGGAGGGGCCCATGAGCAGTTCTTC. This gives the protein CASSFRLAGGAHEQFF.

Here the CDR3 reads CASRGQGNQPQHF. The CDR3 bases are TGTGCCAGCAGGGGGCAGGGGAATCAGCCCCAGCATTTT. The chain recombines TRBV6-5 with TRBJ1-5; D possibly corresponds to TRBD1 (6 bases). In germline, CDR1 is MNHEY, CDR2 SVGAGI. The CDR3 length is 13 residues. V gave up 6 bases and J gave up 4 bases, with 10 bases separating them.

This clone was seen more than once but under ten times. This chain connects TRBV28 to TRBJ1-2; 8 nucleotides agree with TRBD1. The CDR3 length is 16 residues. J was trimmed by 4 bases and V by 2 bases; bases with no gene match: 9. From germline, CDR1 is MDHEN and CDR2 SYDVKM. Here the CDR3 DNA reads TGTGCCAGCAGTTTACACATACGTCAGGGGGCCTATGGCTACACCTTC. Its protein is CASSLHIRQGAYGYTF.

The sample holds one count of this clone. The chain combines TRBV7-2 with TRBJ2-7; the D gene is possibly TRBD2 (6 bases). Germline CDR1 SGHTA, CDR2 FQGNSA. The CDR3 is 14 amino acids. V lost 5 bases and J lost 4, with 15 bases in between. CDR3 sequence: CASSLSGGQYEQYF. In DNA form, the CDR3 reads TGTGCCAGCAGCCTTAGCGGCGGGCAGTACGAGCAGTACTTC.

The rearrangement uses TRBV7-9 and TRBJ2-1, with 8 bases identical to TRBD1. V shed 4 bases, J shed 8 bases, and the junction held 4 bases outside the gene matches. CDR1 is SEHNR and CDR2 is FQNEAQ in the germline V gene (reference sequence). This CDR3 is built from 13 residues. The CDR3 DNA sequence: TGTGCCAGCAGCTCCTCAGGGGGCTATGAGCAGTTCTTC. Translated, it gives CASSSSGGYEQFF.

The V gene is TRBV9, the J gene TRBJ2-5; 7 bases fit TRBD1. Losses at the gene ends were 2 bases for V and 4 bases for J; bases not matched to a gene: 11. The CDR3 consists of 16 residues. The germline CDR1 and CDR2 sequences are SGDLS and YYNGEE. Written as DNA, the CDR3 is TGTGCCAGCAGCGTCCTAGGGGGCGCAGGGGGAGAGACCCAGTACTTC. Translated, it gives CASSVLGGAGGETQYF.

The chain is built from TRBV30 and TRBJ2-5; no firm D call. This CDR3 comprises 13 residues. The germline V and J ends were trimmed by 2 bases and 4 bases, with 11 bases remaining between them. Germline CDR1 reads GTSNPN; CDR2 reads SVGIG (reference sequence). The CDR3 bases are TGTGCCTGGAGTCGGCAGGATAGAGAGACCCAGTACTTC. Translated, it gives CAWSRQDRETQYF.

V and J are TRBV2 and TRBJ1-5; TRBD1 matches 8 bases. The J segment lost 4 bases and the V segment lost 8 bases, leaving 1 base of the junction unmatched. Germline V gene lookup returns CDR1 SNHLY and CDR2 FYNNEI. The CDR3 loop spans 12 amino acids. The CDR3 reads CASRTGNQPQHF. The CDR3 coding sequence is TGTGCCAGCCGGACAGGGAATCAGCCCCAGCATTTT.

The J gene is TRBJ2-6, the V gene TRBV3-1 (or the pseudogene TRBV3-2); D not resolved. The germline V and J ends were trimmed by 1 base and 2 bases, with 6 bases remaining between them. Per the germline V gene, CDR1 is LGHDT and CDR2 is YNNKEL (reference sequence). CDR3 length: 15 amino acids. The CDR3 loop reads CASSQAWPGANVLTF. CDR3 sequence (DNA): TGTGCCAGCAGCCAAGCGTGGCCTGGGGCCAACGTCCTGACTTTC.

The genes are TRBV28 and TRBJ2-5; TRBD1 matches at 7 bases. CDR3 length equals 15 residues. With 6 bases clipped from V and 4 bases from J, the junction kept 11 bases outside the gene matches. The V gene's germline CDR1 is MDHEN and CDR2 SYDVKM. For the CDR3, the DNA is TGTGCCAGCAGGGGGCCGGGACAGTTATTAGAGACCCAGTACTTC. Protein sequence: CASRGPGQLLETQYF. The full variable domain, rest sourced from reference TRBV28 and TRBJ2-5, is DVKVTQSSRYLVKRTGEKVFLECVQDMDHENMFWYRQDPGLGLRLIYFSYDVKMKEKGDIPEGYSVSREKKERFSLILESASTNQTSMYLCASRGPGQLLETQYFGPGTRLLVL.

V gene TRBV5-5 combines with J gene TRBJ2-7; perhaps TRBD2 as D (6 bases). The germline V gene has CDR1 SGHKS and CDR2 YYEKEE (reference sequence). Trimming took 4 bases from V and 4 from J, leaving 18 bases between them. The CDR3 spans 15 residues. CDR3 DNA sequence: TGTGCCAGCAGCGCGGGACCCATCCTGGAATACGAGCAGTACTTC. Protein product: CASSAGPILEYEQYF.

This sequence joins TRBV6-5 and TRBJ2-7; TRBD2 might be the D (7 bases). V was trimmed by 7 bases and J by 0 bases, leaving 13 bases between them. The germline CDR1 and CDR2 sequences are MNHEY and SVGAGI. This CDR3 region has 14 residues. CDR3 region: CASIDRGASYEQYF. The CDR3 DNA reads as TGTGCCAGCATCGACCGGGGGGCCTCCTACGAGCAGTACTTC.

Concerning this clone: Additional DNA sequences in this sample encode the identical CDR3. V and J are TRBV28 and TRBJ2-5; TRBD2 is a possible D gene (6 bases). Trimming removed 5 bases at V and 4 bases at J, with 11 bases between. This CDR3 spans 13 amino acids. Per the germline V gene, CDR1 is MDHEN and CDR2 is SYDVKM. CDR3 DNA: TGTGCCAGCAGTCTGGGGAGGAGAGAGACCCAGTACTTC. Its protein is CASSLGRRETQYF.

The V gene is TRBV2, the J gene TRBJ2-7; 10 nucleotides align to TRBD2. CDR1 and CDR2 from the germline V gene are SNHLY and FYNNEI. CDR3 length equals 14 residues. J lost 4 bases, V lost 5 bases, and 5 bases had no gene match. CDR3 bases: TGTGCCAGCAGTTTAGCGGGAGGTAATTACGAGCAGTACTTC. It translates to CASSLAGGNYEQYF.

This clone was recorded only once. The chain has TRBV5-1 and TRBJ1-1; 8 nucleotides line up with TRBD1. J was trimmed by 4 bases and V by 1 base; bases with no gene match: 9. There are 16 residues in the CDR3. The germline V gene has CDR1 SGHRS and CDR2 YFSETQ. Here the CDR3 reads CASSLRAGGESTEAFF. The DNA of the CDR3 is TGCGCCAGCAGCTTGCGAGCAGGGGGCGAGAGCACTGAAGCTTTCTTT.

The chain joins TRBV19 to TRBJ1-5; 8 nucleotides agree with TRBD1. The CDR3 covers 16 residues. CDR1 is LNHDA, CDR2 SQIVND, per germline (reference sequence). Germline trimming cut 6 bases from V and 1 base from J; bases unmatched to any gene: 8. CDR3 sequence (DNA): TGTGCCAGTAGGGTCACAGGGGGGGCGAGCAATCAGCCCCAGCATTTT. Its protein is CASRVTGGASNQPQHF.

The chain is built from TRBV25-1 and TRBJ2-2; no definite D call. The CDR3 is 11 amino acids. Germline loops: CDR1 MGHDK, CDR2 SYGVNS. The V end lost 6 bases, the J end lost 6 bases, and 5 bases lay between the germline ends. This chain's CDR3 is CASRRSGELFF. DNA for the CDR3: TGTGCCAGCAGGAGATCCGGGGAGCTGTTTTTT.

The chain recombines TRBV19 with TRBJ2-1, with TRBD1 identical over 7 bases. The V segment lost 4 bases and the J segment 4 bases; nucleotides outside the gene matches: 4. Germline CDR1 LNHDA, CDR2 SQIVND (reference sequence). CDR3 length: 14 amino acids. The CDR3 reads CASSNPGGYNEQFF. CDR3 coding DNA: TGTGCCAGTAGTAACCCAGGGGGTTACAATGAGCAGTTCTTC.

This chain uses TRBV18 with TRBJ1-2, with TRBD1 identical over 8 bases. The germline V gene encodes CDR1 KGHSH and CDR2 LQKENI. Trimming at V came to 1 base and at J to 6 bases, leaving 4 bases not matched to a gene. CDR3 length: 14 residues. CDR3 nucleotides: TGTGCCAGCTCACCACTGGACAGGGTCCATGGCTACACCTTC. Translated: CASSPLDRVHGYTF.